Following are 19 T cell receptor beta chains from one sample sequenced in a study of cytomegalovirus exposure and HLA in healthy donors. Primers included in the PCR were 60 Vbeta and 13 Jbeta primers. TCRdb keeps only in-frame clones here, not all; method: immunoSEQ multiplex PCR. The sample yields 150,000 to 200,000 clones, about 80% seen once. The material sequenced was PBMCs. These TCRs come from a woman aged 18-29 years in good health and CMV-seropositive.

This clone was seen just once. A junction end diverges from the germline sequence, so it may reflect a read error. The rearrangement joins TRBV7-9 to TRBJ1-2; D gene uncertain. This CDR3 has 15 residues. Germline CDR1 reads SEHNR; CDR2 reads FQNEAQ (reference sequence). CDR3 sequence reads: CSSSLVPGSNYGYTF. The CDR3 DNA reads TGTTCCAGCAGCTTAGTACCCGGGTCTAACTATGGCTACACCTTC.

The chain recombines TRBV5-4 with TRBJ1-4; D gene ambiguous. This CDR3 has 15 amino acids. Between the trimmed V and J ends, which lost 0 bases and 0 bases, there was a span of 6 bases. Germline-derived CDR1 and CDR2 are SGHNT and YYREEE (reference sequence). CDR3 loop: CASSLGGATNEKLFF. As DNA, the CDR3 is TGTGCCAGCAGCTTGGGAGGTGCAACTAATGAAAAACTGTTTTTT.

The chain couples TRBV13 to TRBJ2-7, with a tentative D call TRBD2 (6 bases). The CDR3 is 13 residues long. Germline assignment: CDR1 PRHDT and CDR2 FYEKMQ (reference sequence). The V and J ends lost 2 bases and 3 bases respectively, with 8 bases between them. The CDR3 reads CASSLRGIYEQYV. CDR3 nucleotide sequence: TGTGCCAGCAGCTTACGGGGGATCTACGAGCAGTACGTC.

The J gene is TRBJ2-3, the V gene TRBV7-9; the match to TRBD2 covers 11 bases. V trimming: 5 bases; J trimming: 1 base; junction bases outside the gene matches: 5. This CDR3 has 16 amino acids. CDR1 is SEHNR, CDR2 FQNEAQ, per germline (reference sequence). The DNA for the CDR3 is TGTGCCAGCAGCGCTAGCGGGGGGCCGGGCACAGATACGCAGTATTTT. As protein: CASSASGGPGTDTQYF.

This clone has a handful of counts. V gene TRBV28 combines with J gene TRBJ1-5, with D perhaps TRBD1 (6 bases). The CDR3 length is 13 residues. CDR1 MDHEN and CDR2 SYDVKM come from the germline V gene. Trimming took 5 bases from V and 6 from J, leaving 11 bases between them. The CDR3 here is CASSNGQPQPQHF. DNA for the CDR3: TGTGCCAGCAGTAATGGACAGCCTCAGCCCCAGCATTTT.

J is TRBJ1-2 and V is TRBV2; possibly TRBD1 for D (6 bases). Germline CDR1 SNHLY, CDR2 FYNNEI. CDR3 length: 10 residues. Trimming took off 11 bases at V and 8 bases at J, with 12 bases between the two ends. CDR3 coding DNA: TGTGCCGGCCGGCAGGGGGGCTACACCTTC. The encoded protein is CAGRQGGYTF.

This rearrangement joins TRBV2 to TRBJ1-2; D is uncertain. Trimming pared 8 bases from V and 7 bases from J, leaving 20 bases between. The CDR3 length is 14 residues. Germline CDR1 reads SNHLY; CDR2 reads FYNNEI. The CDR3 here is CASGAALGLVGYTF. The CDR3 DNA is TGTGCCAGCGGCGCCGCCCTCGGACTAGTTGGCTACACCTTC.

The chain is built from TRBV27 and TRBJ2-3, with 7 bases fitting TRBD2. CDR3 size: 14 residues. Germline lookup yields CDR1 MNHEY and CDR2 SMNVEV (reference sequence). V gave up 5 bases and J gave up 3 bases; unmatched junction bases: 5. The CDR3 coding sequence is TGTGCCAGCAGTGTAGCGGGTTGGACAGATACGCAGTATTTT. Protein: CASSVAGWTDTQYF.

A few counts support this clone. V gene TRBV6-1 combines with J gene TRBJ2-3, with a possible D match to TRBD2 (5 bases). Deletions cut 10 bases from V and 2 bases from J, with 13 bases between. From germline, CDR1 is MNHNS and CDR2 SASEGT. The length of the CDR3 is 13 residues. CDR3 nucleotide sequence: TGTGCCACTCAGGAGGTTGACACAGATACGCAGTATTTT. Protein: CATQEVDTDTQYF.

This clone was counted a few times. This chain joins TRBV6-6 and TRBJ1-4; no clear D. CDR1 MNHNY and CDR2 SVGAGI come from the germline V gene (reference sequence). Trimming took off 6 bases at V and 7 bases at J, with 15 bases between the two ends. This CDR3 region has 14 residues. DNA of the CDR3: TGTGCCAGCAGAGTGGGCCTGGAACGTGAAAAACTGTTTTTT. Protein: CASRVGLEREKLFF.

This chain connects TRBV2 to TRBJ1-4; D may be TRBD1 (6 bases). The germline V gene has CDR1 SNHLY and CDR2 FYNNEI. The CDR3 sequence is 13 residues long. Trimming pared 7 bases from V and 6 bases from J, leaving 12 bases between. In nucleotides, the CDR3 is TGTGCCAGCAATCAACAGGGTGATGAAAAACTGTTTTTT. Protein product: CASNQQGDEKLFF.

V is TRBV10-1 and J is TRBJ1-3; a possible D gene is TRBD1 (6 bases). Per the germline V gene, CDR1 is WNHNN and CDR2 is SYGVQD (reference sequence). Trimming shortened V by 8 bases and J by 0 bases, and 11 bases separated the two germline ends. The length of the CDR3 is 14 residues. The CDR3 spells CASSRDTSGNTIYF. Here the CDR3 DNA reads TGCGCCAGCTCTAGGGACACCTCTGGAAACACCATATATTTT.

The count of this clone is one. The gene calls are TRBV5-6 and TRBJ2-2; D possibly corresponds to TRBD2 (6 bases). The CDR3 contains 15 residues. Germline loops: CDR1 SGHDT, CDR2 YYEEEE. Trimming cost V 3 bases and J 1 base, with 10 bases left between them. CDR3 DNA: TGTGCCAGCAGCTGGGGGGACGGGAACACCGGGGAGCTGTTTTTT. Translation: CASSWGDGNTGELFF.

A single count supports this clone. Other nucleotide sequences from this sample produce the same CDR3. The chain uses TRBV27 and TRBJ2-4, with 7 bases fitting TRBD1. With V trimmed by 5 bases and J by 3 bases, 7 bases remained unmatched. There are 15 residues in the CDR3. CDR1 and CDR2 (germline): MNHEY, SMNVEV (reference sequence). The CDR3 bases are TGTGCCAGCAGTACTGACAGGGTAGGCAAAAACATTCAGTACTTC. Amino acid sequence: CASSTDRVGKNIQYF.

The gene calls are TRBV7-9 and TRBJ1-2; D not certain. This CDR3 spans 16 amino acids. The germline gives CDR1 SEHNR, CDR2 FQNEAQ (reference sequence). The ends were cut back, 5 bases at V and 7 bases at J, with 23 bases in the middle. CDR3 region: CASSPRFSTLPIGYTF. CDR3 DNA: TGTGCCAGCAGCCCCCGATTTAGCACGTTACCAATTGGCTACACCTTC.

The chain recombines TRBV18 with TRBJ2-1, with 7 bases fitting TRBD2. The CDR3 is 16 amino acids. V dropped 6 bases and J dropped 8; count of bases not matched to a gene: 16. Germline loops: CDR1 KGHSH, CDR2 LQKENI. The CDR3 nucleotides read TGTGCCAGCTCCGCATTGCCGGGGGGATCATACGATGAGCAGTTCTTC. This gives the protein CASSALPGGSYDEQFF.

The V call is TRBV2, the J call TRBJ1-1, with TRBD1 matching 7 bases. The junction had 4 bases not matched to a gene; V was cut back by 6 bases and J by 0 bases. In germline, CDR1 is SNHLY, CDR2 FYNNEI. CDR3 length: 14 residues. DNA for the CDR3: TGTGCCAGCAGCAAAGACAGGGTGAACACTGAAGCTTTCTTT. Amino acid sequence: CASSKDRVNTEAFF.

V and J are TRBV6-1 and TRBJ2-7, with a weak D call TRBD2 (5 bases). V lost 4 bases and J lost 3, with 16 bases in between. Germline lookup yields CDR1 MNHNS and CDR2 SASEGT. The length of the CDR3 is 15 residues. CDR3 sequence reads: CASSAGSQPIYEQYF. The CDR3 coding sequence is TGTGCCAGCAGTGCGGGGTCCCAACCTATCTACGAGCAGTACTTC.

The V gene is TRBV9, the J gene TRBJ2-3; D may be TRBD2 (6 bases). This CDR3 is built from 16 residues. Trimming removed 0 bases from V and 0 bases from J, with 11 bases in between. Germline CDR1 reads SGDLS; CDR2 reads YYNGEE. The CDR3 sequence is CASSVDPGGSTDTQYF. DNA for the CDR3: TGTGCCAGCAGCGTAGATCCCGGGGGAAGCACAGATACGCAGTATTTT.